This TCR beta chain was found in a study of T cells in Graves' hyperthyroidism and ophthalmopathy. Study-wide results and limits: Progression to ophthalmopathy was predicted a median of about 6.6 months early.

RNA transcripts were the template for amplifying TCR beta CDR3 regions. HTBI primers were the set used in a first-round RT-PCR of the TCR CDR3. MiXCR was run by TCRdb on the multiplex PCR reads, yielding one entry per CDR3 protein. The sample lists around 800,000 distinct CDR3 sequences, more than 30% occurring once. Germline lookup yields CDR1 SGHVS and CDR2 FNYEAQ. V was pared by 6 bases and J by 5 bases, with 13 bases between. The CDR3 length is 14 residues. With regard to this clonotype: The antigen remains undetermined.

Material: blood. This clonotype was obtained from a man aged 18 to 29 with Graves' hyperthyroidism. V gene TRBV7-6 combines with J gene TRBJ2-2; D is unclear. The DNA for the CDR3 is TGTGCCAGCAGTTCCGAAGATTCTACCGGGGAGCTGTTTTTT. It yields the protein CASSSEDSTGELFF.